One sample yielded the 17 T cell receptor beta chains listed below, sequenced in a study of PD-1 blockade in classical Hodgkin lymphoma. Measured with immunoSEQ multiplex PCR; TCRdb has only the in-frame clones, and not every one. The table has tens of thousands of clones, roughly 80% seen once. Time point defined: cycle 4 day 1 (C4D1), after 5 to 7 weeks of nivolumab. Each and every patient relapsed after autologous stem cell transplantation, and patients got differing brentuximab vedotin exposure. CD4+ T cells were purified from thawed PBMCs by negative selection. The sequencing used CD4+ T cells from blood, collected before the fourth cycle of nivolumab. Source of these receptors: a human donor with classical Hodgkin lymphoma.

This chain joins TRBV18 and TRBJ1-2; no clear D gene. V shed 2 bases and J shed 8 bases, with 12 bases lying between them. CDR3 length: 13 amino acids. The germline V gene encodes CDR1 KGHSH and CDR2 LQKENI. CDR3 coding DNA: TGTGCCAGCTCACCATTATCTAATCGGGGCTACACCTTC. Amino acids: CASSPLSNRGYTF.

This sequence joins TRBV18 and TRBJ1-2; 11 bases map to TRBD1. CDR3 size: 14 residues. With V trimmed by 0 bases and J by 7 bases, 1 base remained unmatched. Per the germline V gene, CDR1 is KGHSH and CDR2 is LQKENI. CDR3 DNA sequence: TGTGCCAGCTCACCACCGGGACAGGGGGTTGGCTACACCTTC. It is translated as CASSPPGQGVGYTF.

The chain is built from TRBV27 and TRBJ2-1; D call uncertain. CDR1 is MNHEY and CDR2 is SMNVEV in the germline V gene (reference sequence). This CDR3 contains 15 residues. Between the trimmed V and J ends, which lost 2 bases and 6 bases, there was a span of 14 bases. CDR3 region: CASSLMDPQFNEQFF. DNA of the CDR3: TGTGCCAGCAGTTTAATGGACCCCCAATTCAATGAGCAGTTCTTC.

This chain links TRBV28 with TRBJ1-2; no clear D. The CDR3 runs 12 residues. Germline loops: CDR1 MDHEN, CDR2 SYDVKM. The V end was cut by 7 bases, the J end by 3 bases, with 9 bases between. The CDR3 protein is CASKWQDYGYTF. CDR3 in DNA: TGTGCCAGCAAGTGGCAGGACTATGGCTACACCTTC.

The gene calls are TRBV28 and TRBJ2-1, with D perhaps assigned TRBD1 or TRBD2 (5 bases each). CDR1 and CDR2 (germline): MDHEN, SYDVKM. The V end lost 4 bases, the J end lost 2 bases, and 15 bases lay between the germline ends. This CDR3 is 16 amino acids long. Here the CDR3 reads CASSYYGDQPYNEQFF. CDR3 nucleotide sequence: TGTGCCAGCAGTTATTATGGGGACCAGCCCTACAATGAGCAGTTCTTC.

This chain links TRBV18 with TRBJ2-1, with TRBD1 as a possible D gene (6 bases). The CDR3 is 15 amino acids. With 0 bases removed from V and 2 bases from J, the gap between germline ends came to 8 bases. Germline loops: CDR1 KGHSH, CDR2 LQKENI. DNA for the CDR3: TGTGCCAGCTCACCACCGACAGGTACCTACAATGAGCAGTTCTTC. It codes for CASSPPTGTYNEQFF.

V gene TRBV10-3 combines with J gene TRBJ2-5; tentatively, D is TRBD2 (5 bases). This CDR3 comprises 13 residues. Deletions cut 6 bases from V and 5 bases from J, with 13 bases between. Germline CDR1 is ENHRY and CDR2 is SYGVKD. The DNA of the CDR3 is TGTGCCATCAGACCCGAGGGTTACGAGACCCAGTACTTC. This encodes CAIRPEGYETQYF.

The rearrangement joins TRBV7-3 to TRBJ2-1; the D gene is possibly TRBD2 (7 bases). Trimming pared 2 bases from V and 0 bases from J, leaving 8 bases between. From germline, CDR1 is SGHTA and CDR2 FQGTGA. The CDR3 covers 15 residues. The CDR3 bases are TGTGCCAGCAGCTTAGCGGGGGCCTCCTACAATGAGCAGTTCTTC. Translating it yields CASSLAGASYNEQFF.

The chain employs TRBV9 and TRBJ1-4, with D possibly being TRBD1 (5 bases). The CDR3 length is 12 residues. The V gene lost 9 bases and the J gene lost 8 bases, with 14 bases spanning the gap. The germline V gene has CDR1 SGDLS and CDR2 YYNGEE. The CDR3: CAKDGRGEKLFF. The CDR3 DNA follows: TGTGCCAAGGACGGACGGGGGGAAAAACTGTTTTTT.

In its sample, this clone was seen a few times. J is TRBJ1-1 and V is TRBV19; TRBD1 is a possible D gene (6 bases). The V gene's germline CDR1 is LNHDA and CDR2 SQIVND (reference sequence). This CDR3 region has 14 residues. The V and J ends lost 5 bases and 1 base respectively, with 11 bases between them. As DNA, the CDR3 is TGTGCCAGTAGTCTTCAGGGACAGAACACTGAAGCTTTCTTT. Translation gives CASSLQGQNTEAFF.

V is TRBV7-2 and J is TRBJ2-5; D may be TRBD1 (5 bases). Looked up from germline, CDR1 is SGHTA and CDR2 is FQGNSA. The ends were cut back, 5 bases at V and 0 bases at J, with 19 bases in the middle. The CDR3 has 17 residues. CDR3 amino acids: CASSLRGFNQYQETQYF. The DNA for the CDR3 is TGTGCCAGCAGCCTAAGGGGTTTCAACCAGTACCAAGAGACCCAGTACTTC.

This sequence joins TRBV19 and TRBJ2-3; 8 bases agree with TRBD1. V lost 6 bases to trimming and J lost 2 bases; unmatched junction nucleotides: 1. The germline CDR1 and CDR2 sequences are LNHDA and SQIVND (reference sequence). The CDR3 runs 13 residues. The CDR3 nucleotides read TGTGCCAGTAGGGACAGGGCCACAGATACGCAGTATTTT. This gives the protein CASRDRATDTQYF.

The V gene is TRBV25-1, the J gene TRBJ1-1, with D hard to call. V gave up 4 bases and J gave up 1 base, with 4 bases separating them. Germline V gene lookup returns CDR1 MGHDK and CDR2 SYGVNS. The CDR3 is 12 amino acids. The chain's CDR3 is CASSAGNTEAFF. The CDR3 DNA sequence: TGTGCCAGCAGTGCGGGGAACACTGAAGCTTTCTTT.

V and J are TRBV5-1 and TRBJ1-2; 8 bases are a match to TRBD1. J gave up 7 bases and V 3 bases, and 8 bases lay outside the gene matches. The germline V gene has CDR1 SGHRS and CDR2 YFSETQ. The CDR3 totals 14 residues. For the CDR3, the DNA is TGCGCCAGCAGCTCGGACAGGGAAGTGCGTGGCTACACCTTC. Its protein product is CASSSDREVRGYTF.

This chain links TRBV5-6 with TRBJ1-5, with 8 bases matching TRBD1. Germline CDR1 is SGHDT and CDR2 is YYEEEE. V gave up 4 bases and J gave up 0 bases; unmatched junction bases: 6. The CDR3 is 16 residues long. CDR3 protein: CASSLTGVTSNQPQHF. The CDR3 DNA sequence: TGTGCCAGCAGCCTGACAGGGGTAACTAGCAATCAGCCCCAGCATTTT.

The gene calls are TRBV28 and TRBJ1-1, with TRBD1 identical over 8 bases. The V segment lost 4 bases and the J segment 1 base; nucleotides outside the gene matches: 5. This CDR3 has 15 residues. CDR1 is MDHEN and CDR2 is SYDVKM in the germline V gene. CDR3 residues: CASSSHGTGNTEAFF. The CDR3 bases are TGTGCCAGCAGTTCCCACGGGACAGGGAACACTGAAGCTTTCTTT. Looking up the rest from reference TRBV28 and TRBJ1-1 gives the full variable domain: DVKVTQSSRYLVKRTGEKVFLECVQDMDHENMFWYRQDPGLGLRLIYFSYDVKMKEKGDIPEGYSVSREKKERFSLILESASTNQTSMYLCASSSHGTGNTEAFFGQGTRLTVV.

Only a few counts were recorded for this clone. CDR3 protein: CASSILPHDTEAFF. In DNA, the CDR3 is TGTGCCAGCAGCATACTACCACACGACACTGAAGCTTTCTTT. The chain links TRBV28 to TRBJ1-1, with unresolved D. Trimming pared 6 bases from V and 3 bases from J, leaving 14 bases between. CDR1 and CDR2 (germline): MDHEN, SYDVKM. The CDR3 totals 14 residues. Based on the CDR3 plus reference TRBV28 and TRBJ1-1, the full variable domain is DVKVTQSSRYLVKRTGEKVFLECVQDMDHENMFWYRQDPGLGLRLIYFSYDVKMKEKGDIPEGYSVSREKKERFSLILESASTNQTSMYLCASSILPHDTEAFFGQGTRLTVV.